A selection of T cell receptor beta chains follows, all from one sample in a study of cytomegalovirus exposure and HLA in healthy donors. The protocol was immunoSEQ multiplex PCR, while the TCRdb copy is restricted to in-frame clones and leaves out a portion. The sample is made up of more than 90,000 clones, and the top ten hold 3.7% of it. Sequencing was done on a sample of PBMCs. These receptors were taken from a man aged 30 to 39 in good health and CMV-seronegative. Both conserved end residues are part of each CDR3. Fields, in order: D gene, V gene, J gene, CDR3 protein, CDR3 DNA. D genes are given only for firm matches.

d_call: .; v_call: TRBV6-5; j_call: TRBJ2-3; cdr3_aa: CASRNGVADTQYF; cdr3_nt: TGTGCCAGCAGGAACGGGGTCGCAGATACGCAGTATTTT
d_call: .; v_call: TRBV6-1; j_call: TRBJ1-2; cdr3_aa: CASKGTVNYGYTF; cdr3_nt: TGTGCCAGCAAGGGGACTGTGAACTATGGCTACACCTTC
d_call: .; v_call: TRBV5-5; j_call: TRBJ2-7; cdr3_aa: CASSARRVSYEQYF; cdr3_nt: TGTGCCAGCAGCGCGAGGAGGGTAAGCTACGAGCAGTACTTC
d_call: .; v_call: TRBV7-9; j_call: TRBJ1-1; cdr3_aa: CASSPFDGGVNTEAFF; cdr3_nt: TGTGCCAGCAGCCCCTTTGACGGGGGTGTGAACACTGAAGCTTTCTTT
d_call: .; v_call: TRBV5-1; j_call: TRBJ2-3; cdr3_aa: CASSLVQGGTPGADTQYF; cdr3_nt: TGCGCCAGCAGCTTGGTCCAGGGAGGGACACCTGGCGCAGATACGCAGTATTTT
d_call: .; v_call: TRBV18; j_call: TRBJ2-2; cdr3_aa: CASSPVSLRSNTGELFF; cdr3_nt: TGTGCCAGCTCCCCCGTATCCCTAAGATCGAACACCGGGGAGCTGTTTTTT
d_call: TRBD1; v_call: TRBV7-9; j_call: TRBJ1-4; cdr3_aa: CASSFQTGEGEKLFF; cdr3_nt: TGTGCCAGCAGCTTTCAGACAGGGGAAGGTGAAAAACTGTTTTTT
d_call: TRBD1; v_call: TRBV19; j_call: TRBJ1-2; cdr3_aa: CASSRDRGVGYTF; cdr3_nt: TGTGCCAGTAGTCGGGACAGGGGTGTGGGCTACACCTTC
d_call: TRBD1; v_call: TRBV7-9; j_call: TRBJ1-2; cdr3_aa: CASSDRTGGGYTF; cdr3_nt: TGTGCCAGCAGCGATAGGACAGGGGGTGGCTACACCTTC
d_call: .; v_call: TRBV19; j_call: TRBJ1-5; cdr3_aa: CASSILGEQPQHF; cdr3_nt: TGTGCCAGTAGTATCTTAGGGGAACAGCCCCAGCATTTT
d_call: TRBD1; v_call: TRBV5-1; j_call: TRBJ2-4; cdr3_aa: CASTWTGSNIQYF; cdr3_nt: TGCGCCAGCACCTGGACAGGGTCAAACATTCAGTACTTC
d_call: .; v_call: TRBV9; j_call: TRBJ1-1; cdr3_aa: CASSVGGTEAFF; cdr3_nt: TGTGCCAGCAGCGTAGGAGGCACTGAAGCTTTCTTT
d_call: TRBD2; v_call: TRBV27; j_call: TRBJ2-7; cdr3_aa: CASSLWGLAGDIPLEQYF; cdr3_nt: TGTGCCAGCAGTTTATGGGGACTAGCGGGGGATATCCCCCTCGAGCAGTACTTC
d_call: .; v_call: TRBV5-1; j_call: TRBJ2-5; cdr3_aa: CASSGTGTRGETQYF; cdr3_nt: TGCGCCAGCAGCGGAACCGGGACCCGGGGGGAGACCCAGTACTTC
d_call: .; v_call: TRBV19; j_call: TRBJ2-5; cdr3_aa: CASSRKGVQETQYF; cdr3_nt: TGTGCCAGTAGTAGGAAGGGGGTACAAGAGACCCAGTACTTC
d_call: TRBD1; v_call: TRBV7-3; j_call: TRBJ2-1; cdr3_aa: CASTLGQGENNEQFF; cdr3_nt: TGTGCCAGCACCTTGGGACAGGGGGAAAACAATGAGCAGTTCTTC
d_call: .; v_call: TRBV6-1; j_call: TRBJ1-5; cdr3_aa: CASSDISNQPQHF; cdr3_nt: TGTGCCAGCAGTGACATTAGCAATCAGCCCCAGCATTTT
d_call: TRBD1; v_call: TRBV5-1; j_call: TRBJ2-1; cdr3_aa: CASSLEGAISYNEQFF; cdr3_nt: TGCGCCAGCAGCTTAGAGGGGGCTATATCCTACAATGAGCAGTTCTTC
d_call: TRBD1; v_call: TRBV27; j_call: TRBJ1-2; cdr3_aa: CASSRDRVLDYGYTF; cdr3_nt: TGTGCCAGCAGCCGGGACAGGGTATTAGACTATGGCTACACCTTC
d_call: TRBD1; v_call: TRBV7-3; j_call: TRBJ1-2; cdr3_aa: CASSLKGQGPHGYTF; cdr3_nt: TGTGCCAGCAGCTTAAAGGGACAGGGGCCCCATGGCTACACCTTC